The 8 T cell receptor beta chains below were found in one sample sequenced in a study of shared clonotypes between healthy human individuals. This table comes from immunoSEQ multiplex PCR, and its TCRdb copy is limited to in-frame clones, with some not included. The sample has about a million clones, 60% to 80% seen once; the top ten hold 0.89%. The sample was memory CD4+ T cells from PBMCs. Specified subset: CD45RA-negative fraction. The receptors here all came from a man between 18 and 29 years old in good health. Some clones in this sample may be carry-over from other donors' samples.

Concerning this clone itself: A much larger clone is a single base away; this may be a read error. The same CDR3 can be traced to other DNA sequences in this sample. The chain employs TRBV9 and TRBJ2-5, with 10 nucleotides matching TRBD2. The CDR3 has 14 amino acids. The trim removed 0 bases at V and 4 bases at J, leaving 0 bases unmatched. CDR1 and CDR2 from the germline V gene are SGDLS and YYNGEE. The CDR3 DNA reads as TGTGCCAGCAGCGTAGGGACTAGCGGAGAGACCCAGTACTTC. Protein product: CASSVGTSGETQYF.

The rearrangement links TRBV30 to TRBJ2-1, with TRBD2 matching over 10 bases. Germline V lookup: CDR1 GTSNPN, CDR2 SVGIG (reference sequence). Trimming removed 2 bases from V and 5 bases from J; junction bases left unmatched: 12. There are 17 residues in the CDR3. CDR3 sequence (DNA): TGTGCCTGGAGTAACGGGGTAGCGGGAGGTTTCCACAATGAGCAGTTCTTC. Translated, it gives CAWSNGVAGGFHNEQFF.

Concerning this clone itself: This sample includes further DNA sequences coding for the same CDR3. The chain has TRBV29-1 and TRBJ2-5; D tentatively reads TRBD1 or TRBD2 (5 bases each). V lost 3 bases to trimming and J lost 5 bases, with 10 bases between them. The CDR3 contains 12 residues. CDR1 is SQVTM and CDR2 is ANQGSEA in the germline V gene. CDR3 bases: TGCAGCGTTGACCAGGGCGGGGAGACCCAGTACTTC. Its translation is CSVDQGGETQYF.

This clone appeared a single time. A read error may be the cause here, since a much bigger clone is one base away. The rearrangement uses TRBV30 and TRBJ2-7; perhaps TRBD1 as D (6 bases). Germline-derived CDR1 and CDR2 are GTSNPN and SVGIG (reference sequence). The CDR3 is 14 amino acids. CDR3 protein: CAWSVLRGSYEQHF. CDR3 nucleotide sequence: TGTGCCTGGAGTGTACTCAGGGGCTCCTACGAGCAGCACTTC. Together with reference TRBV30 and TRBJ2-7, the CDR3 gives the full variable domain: SQTIHQWPATLVQPVGSPLSLECTVEGTSNPNLYWYRQAAGRGLQLLFYSVGIGQISSEVPQNLSASRPQDRQFILSSKKLLLSDSGFYLCAWSVLRGSYEQHFGPGTRLTVT.

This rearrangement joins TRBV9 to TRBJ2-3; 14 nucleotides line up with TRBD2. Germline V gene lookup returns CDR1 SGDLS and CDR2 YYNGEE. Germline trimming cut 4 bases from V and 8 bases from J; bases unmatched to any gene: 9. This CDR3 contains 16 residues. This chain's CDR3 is CASSKTSGREGGTQYF. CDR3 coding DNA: TGTGCCAGCAGCAAGACTAGCGGGAGGGAAGGAGGTACGCAGTATTTT. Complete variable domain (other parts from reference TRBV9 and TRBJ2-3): DSGVTQTPKHLITATGQRVTLRCSPRSGDLSVYWYQQSLDQGLQFLIQYYNGEERAKGNILERFSAQQFPDLHSELNLSSLELGDSALYFCASSKTSGREGGTQYFGPGTRLTVL.

The CDR3 DNA sequence: TGTGCCAGCAGTTCCCAGCCGAACACTGAAGCTTTCTTT. It is translated as CASSSQPNTEAFF. This chain connects TRBV2 to TRBJ1-1, with D unresolved. The CDR3 runs 13 residues. V shed 5 bases and J shed 1 base, with 8 bases lying between them. CDR1 is SNHLY, CDR2 FYNNEI, per germline.

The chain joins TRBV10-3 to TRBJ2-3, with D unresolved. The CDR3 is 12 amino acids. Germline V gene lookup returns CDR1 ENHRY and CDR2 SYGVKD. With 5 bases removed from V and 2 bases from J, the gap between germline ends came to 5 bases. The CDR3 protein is CAISKITDTQYF. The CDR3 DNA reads TGTGCCATCAGTAAAATCACAGATACGCAGTATTTT.

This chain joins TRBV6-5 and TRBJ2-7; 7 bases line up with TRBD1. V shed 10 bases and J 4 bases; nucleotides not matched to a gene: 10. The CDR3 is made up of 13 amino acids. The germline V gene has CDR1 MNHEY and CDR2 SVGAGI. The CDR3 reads CATTQGLSYEQYF. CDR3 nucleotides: TGTGCCACCACACAGGGGCTTTCGTACGAGCAGTACTTC.